This T cell receptor beta chain was identified during a study of blood T cell repertoires in COVID-19. Trimming cost V 1 base and J 2 bases; bases outside gene matches: 2. CDR1 and CDR2 from the germline V gene are SGHDN and FVKESK. CDR3 length: 15 amino acids. The repertoire was sequenced with immunoSEQ multiplex PCR; TCRdb's copy has only in-frame clones and lacks some. The sample shows some 240,000 clones, about nine tenths of them seen only once. Sequencing input: peripheral blood. The receptor's source is a man aged 55 to 70 who had recovered from COVID-19. V and J are TRBV14 and TRBJ2-3; 8 bases agree with TRBD2. CDR3 residues: CASSQVAGLTDTQYF. The CDR3 DNA follows: TGTGCCAGCAGCCAAGTAGCGGGGCTCACAGATACGCAGTATTTT. Filled out from reference TRBV14 and TRBJ2-3, the complete variable domain reads EAGVTQFPSHSVIEKGQTVTLRCDPISGHDNLYWYRRVMGKEIKFLLHFVKESKQDESGMPNNRFLAERTGGTYSTLKVQPAELEDSGVYFCASSQVAGLTDTQYFGPGTRLTVL.